This TCR beta chain emerged from a study of blood T cell repertoires in COVID-19. About the research overall: Italy, Spain and the United States were the sources of the convalescent and acute COVID-19 samples.

CDR1 and CDR2 from the germline V gene are SGHVS and FQNEAQ. Trimming took 0 bases from V and 5 from J, leaving 5 bases between them. This CDR3 contains 13 residues. Under the authors' procedure: From reference gene primer amplification, estimates of nucleated cell counts were derived. Some clones are missing from TCRdb's copy, which holds only in-frame ones; the method was immunoSEQ multiplex PCR. The V and J calls and clone size come from that table; D and trimming were worked out from the DNA. The sample yields tens of thousands of clones, over 70% seen once. The material sequenced was peripheral blood. This sequence joins TRBV7-8 and TRBJ1-5; D ambiguous. The sequence came from a human donor with active COVID-19. The donor label of this sample is uncertain. Here the CDR3 DNA reads TGTGCCAGCAGCTTAGCGGCAGATCAGCCCCAGCATTTT. This codes for CASSLAADQPQHF. Full variable domain (missing parts from reference TRBV7-8 and TRBJ1-5): GAGVSQSPRYKVAKRGQDVALRCDPISGHVSLFWYQQALGQGPEFLTYFQNEAQLDKSGLPSDRFFAERPEGSVSTLKIQRTQQEDSAVYLCASSLAADQPQHFGDGTRLSIL.